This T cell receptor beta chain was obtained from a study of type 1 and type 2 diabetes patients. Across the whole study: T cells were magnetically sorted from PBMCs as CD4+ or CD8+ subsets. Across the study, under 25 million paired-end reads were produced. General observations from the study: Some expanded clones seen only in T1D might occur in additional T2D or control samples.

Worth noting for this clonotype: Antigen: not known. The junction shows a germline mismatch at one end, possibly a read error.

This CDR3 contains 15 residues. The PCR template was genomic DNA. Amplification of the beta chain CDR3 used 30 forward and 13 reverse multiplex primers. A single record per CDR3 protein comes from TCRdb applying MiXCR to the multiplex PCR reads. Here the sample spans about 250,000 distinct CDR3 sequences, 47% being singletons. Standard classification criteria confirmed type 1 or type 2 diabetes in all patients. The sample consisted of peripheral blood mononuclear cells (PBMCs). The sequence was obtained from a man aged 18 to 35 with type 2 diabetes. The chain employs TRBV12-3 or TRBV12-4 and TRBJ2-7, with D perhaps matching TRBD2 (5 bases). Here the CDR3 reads CANSPRGGTCYEQYF. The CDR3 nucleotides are TGTGCCAACAGTCCTCGAGGAGGCACTTGCTACGAGCAGTACTTC.